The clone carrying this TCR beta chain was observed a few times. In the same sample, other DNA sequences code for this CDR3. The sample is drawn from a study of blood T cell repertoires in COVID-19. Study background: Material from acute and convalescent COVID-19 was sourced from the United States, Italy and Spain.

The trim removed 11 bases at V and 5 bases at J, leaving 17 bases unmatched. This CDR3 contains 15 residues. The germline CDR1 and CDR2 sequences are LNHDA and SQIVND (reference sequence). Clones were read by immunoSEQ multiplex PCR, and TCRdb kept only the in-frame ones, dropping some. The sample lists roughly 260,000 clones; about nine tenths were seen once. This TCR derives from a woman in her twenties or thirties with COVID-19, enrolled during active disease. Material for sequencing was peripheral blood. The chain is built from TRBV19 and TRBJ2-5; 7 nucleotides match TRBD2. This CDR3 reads CARGWGGEGQETQYF. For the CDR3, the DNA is TGTGCCCGCGGGTGGGGAGGGGAGGGTCAGGAGACCCAGTACTTC.